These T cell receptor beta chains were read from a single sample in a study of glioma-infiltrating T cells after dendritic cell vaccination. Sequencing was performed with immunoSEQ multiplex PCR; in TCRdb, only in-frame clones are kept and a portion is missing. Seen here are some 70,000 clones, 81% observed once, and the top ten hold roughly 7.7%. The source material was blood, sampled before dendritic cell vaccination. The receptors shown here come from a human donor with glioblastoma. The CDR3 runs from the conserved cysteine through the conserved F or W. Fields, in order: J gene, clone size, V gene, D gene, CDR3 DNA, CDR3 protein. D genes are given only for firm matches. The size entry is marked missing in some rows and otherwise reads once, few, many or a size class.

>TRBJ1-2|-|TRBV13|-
TGTGCCAGCAGCTTAGATGGTCAGGCGAACTATGGCTACACCTTC
CASSLDGQANYGYTF
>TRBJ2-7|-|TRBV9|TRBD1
TGTGCCAGCAGCCCACGGGACAGCTCCTACGAGCAGTACTTC
CASSPRDSSYEQYF
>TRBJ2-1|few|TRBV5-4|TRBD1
TGTGCCAGCAGTCTGGGGACAGGGCACTATGAGCAGTTCTTC
CASSLGTGHYEQFF
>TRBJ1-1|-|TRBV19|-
TGTGCCAGTAGTATTCTACCCATGAACACTGAAGCTTTCTTT
CASSILPMNTEAFF
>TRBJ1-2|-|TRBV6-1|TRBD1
TGTGCCAGCAGTGGAGGAGGGGGCGACAACTATGGCTACACCTTC
CASSGGGGDNYGYTF
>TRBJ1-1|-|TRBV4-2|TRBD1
TGTGCCAGCAGCCCCCGCGACAGGGACGGGACTGAAGCTTTCTTT
CASSPRDRDGTEAFF
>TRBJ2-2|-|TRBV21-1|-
-
CASSHFLFAQGNTGELFF
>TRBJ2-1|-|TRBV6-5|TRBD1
TGTGCCAGCACTCCAGACAGGGATGAGCAGTTCTTC
CASTPDRDEQFF
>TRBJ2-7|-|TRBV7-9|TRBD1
TGTGCCAGCAGCTCGTCAGGGGGCGGTGAGCAGTACTTC
CASSSSGGGEQYF
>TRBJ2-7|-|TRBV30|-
TGTGCCTGGAGTCCTGACAGAAGCTACGAGCAGTACTTC
CAWSPDRSYEQYF
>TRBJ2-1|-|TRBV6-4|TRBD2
TGTGCCAGCAGTGACGTAGCGGGGGCCAGGAAGTTCTTC
CASSDVAGARKFF
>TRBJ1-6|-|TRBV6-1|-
TGTGCCAGCAGTGAAACGCGGAATTCACCCCTCCACTTT
CASSETRNSPLHF
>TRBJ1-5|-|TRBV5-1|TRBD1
TGCGCCAGCTTGACGGGACAGAACCCGTATAGCAATCAGCCCCAGCATTTT
CASLTGQNPYSNQPQHF
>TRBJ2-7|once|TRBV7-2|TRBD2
TGTGCCAGCAGCTTAGTATCTAGCGGGGGGCCTACCTACGAGCAGTACTTC
CASSLVSSGGPTYEQYF
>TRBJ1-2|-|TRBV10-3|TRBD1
TGTGCCATCAGTGACCGACAGGGCGCCATCTATGGCTACACCTTC
CAISDRQGAIYGYTF
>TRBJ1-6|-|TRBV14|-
TGTGCCAGCAGCCAAGAGTCTGGGTATCGCGGTTCACCCCTCCACTTT
CASSQESGYRGSPLHF
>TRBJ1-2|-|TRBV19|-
TGTGCCAGTAGTATAGCTCCATCCCGACTCTACACCTTC
CASSIAPSRLYTF
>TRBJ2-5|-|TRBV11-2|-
TGTGCCAGCAGCCTCGGGACTGTACAAGAGACCCAGTACTTC
CASSLGTVQETQYF
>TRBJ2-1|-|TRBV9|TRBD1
TGTGCCAGCAGCCCACGACAGGGGCTTGGAGGTGAGCAGTTCTTC
CASSPRQGLGGEQFF
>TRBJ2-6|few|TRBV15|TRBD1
TGTGCCACCAGCAGCGGACAGGGGGTCGGCTCTGGGGCCAACGTCCTGACTTTC
CATSSGQGVGSGANVLTF
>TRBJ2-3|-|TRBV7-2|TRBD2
TGTGCCAGCAGCTCGTTCTCTAGCGGGGGGGTTCAGCTTACGCAGTATTTT
CASSSFSSGGVQLTQYF
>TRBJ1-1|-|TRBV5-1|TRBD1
TGCGCCAGCAGCTTGGAAGCACAGGGGCTGAACACTGAAGCTTTCTTT
CASSLEAQGLNTEAFF
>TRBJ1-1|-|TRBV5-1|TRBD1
TGCGCCAGCAGCTGGGGGGACAGGGGGTCCACTGAAGCTTTCTTT
CASSWGDRGSTEAFF
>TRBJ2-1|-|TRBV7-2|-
TGTGCCAGCAGCCCGGCGGGGTCAGGAGGCAATGAGCAGTTCTTC
CASSPAGSGGNEQFF
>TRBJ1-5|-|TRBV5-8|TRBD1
TGTGCCAGCAGCTCCGGGACAGCAAAGAATCAGCCCCAGCATTTT
CASSSGTAKNQPQHF
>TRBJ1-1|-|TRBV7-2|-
TGTGCCAGCAGCTTATCCAGGGAAGCTGAAGCTTTCTTT
CASSLSREAEAFF
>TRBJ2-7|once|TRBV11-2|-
TGTGCCAGCAGCCCAAGGACAGCCTCCTACGAGCAGTACTTC
CASSPRTASYEQYF
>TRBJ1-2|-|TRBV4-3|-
TGCGCCAGCAGCCAAGATCTTAGAGATGGCTACACCTTC
CASSQDLRDGYTF
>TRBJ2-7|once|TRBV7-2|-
TGTGCCAGCAGCTGGGGGCCCAGCTCCTACGAGCAGTACTTC
CASSWGPSSYEQYF
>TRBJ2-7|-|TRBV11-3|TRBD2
TGTGCCAGCAGCCGAAGCGGGGGCCCCTACGAGCAGTACTTC
CASSRSGGPYEQYF
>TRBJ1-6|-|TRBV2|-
TGTGCCAGCAGCCCCGGGGAGTCTTATAATTCACCCCTCCACTTT
CASSPGESYNSPLHF
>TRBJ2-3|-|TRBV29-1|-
TGCAGCGTTGCCCGGACTACTCGCACAGATACGCAGTATTTT
CSVARTTRTDTQYF
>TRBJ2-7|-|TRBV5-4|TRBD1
TGTGCCAGCAGCCCCGGCGGGGACAGGGCAAACTACGAGCAGTACTTC
CASSPGGDRANYEQYF
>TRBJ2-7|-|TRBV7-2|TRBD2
TGTGCCAGCAGCTTTAGCGGGGGTAAAACCTACGAGCAGTACTTC
CASSFSGGKTYEQYF
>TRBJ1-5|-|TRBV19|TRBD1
TGTGCCAGTAGTATAGATCGCAGGGGGGCAGTCAATCAGCCCCAGCATTTT
CASSIDRRGAVNQPQHF
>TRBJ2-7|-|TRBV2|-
TGTGCCAGCACAGGGCAGGAGACCTACGAGCAGTACTTC
CASTGQETYEQYF
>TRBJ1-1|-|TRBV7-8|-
TGTGCCAGCAGCTTAGAAGCAGGGGACACTGAAGCTTTCTTT
CASSLEAGDTEAFF